This T cell receptor beta chain is from a study of cytomegalovirus exposure and HLA in healthy donors. The study's findings and limits: Highly shared variants forming one cluster were likely a sequencing artifact. The later analysis indicated that the majority of CMV-associated TCR beta chains appeared HLA-restricted. Later analysis suggested links between common viral pathogens and several top significant clusters.

V shed 10 bases and J shed 5 bases, with 10 bases lying between them. The CDR3 is 11 amino acids. Germline assignment: CDR1 MNHNY and CDR2 SVGAGI (reference sequence). On this clone itself: What it binds is unknown.

Both 60 Vbeta primers and 13 Jbeta primers went into the PCR. Libraries were prepared by immunoSEQ multiplex PCR; TCRdb keeps only in-frame clonotypes and omits some of them. The sample includes about 170,000 clones. Material: PBMCs. The receptor's source is a woman in her late teens or twenties in good health and CMV-seropositive. The V call is TRBV6-6, the J call TRBJ2-3, with D perhaps matching TRBD2 (5 bases). The CDR3 region has the DNA TGTGCCACCACTAGACTAGATACGCAGTATTTT. Amino acids: CATTRLDTQYF.